These 5 T cell receptor beta chains originate from one sample sequenced in a study of cytomegalovirus exposure and HLA in healthy donors. Primers: 60 Vbeta forward and 13 Jbeta reverse. Libraries were prepared by immunoSEQ multiplex PCR; TCRdb keeps only in-frame clonotypes and omits some of them. In the table there are about 180,000 clones, just under 80% of which are singletons. The specimen sequenced was PBMCs. The source of these receptors is a woman aged 45-65 years in good health and CMV-seropositive.

This chain links TRBV7-8 with TRBJ1-6, with a tentative D call TRBD1 (6 bases). Per the germline V gene, CDR1 is SGHVS and CDR2 is FQNEAQ. The length of the CDR3 is 13 residues. Trimming took off 7 bases at V and 7 bases at J, with 11 bases between the two ends. This CDR3 reads CASTTDRNSPLHF. The CDR3 DNA follows: TGTGCCAGCACCACCGACAGGAATTCACCCCTCCACTTT.

V gene TRBV19 combines with J gene TRBJ1-1, with 8 bases that match TRBD1. This CDR3 is 14 amino acids long. Trimming removed 7 bases from V and 5 bases from J; junction bases left unmatched: 9. The germline gives CDR1 LNHDA, CDR2 SQIVND (reference sequence). CDR3 loop: CASKNGQGGTEAFF. Written as DNA, the CDR3 is TGTGCCAGTAAAAACGGACAGGGCGGTACTGAAGCTTTCTTT.

This clone was detected only once. This rearrangement joins TRBV27 to TRBJ1-5, with D perhaps matching TRBD1 (5 bases). The CDR3 loop spans 16 amino acids. Germline CDR1 is MNHEY and CDR2 is SMNVEV (reference sequence). V was clipped by 5 bases and J by 2 bases, with 16 bases between them. In nucleotides, the CDR3 is TGTGCCAGCAGTCCGGGGGGTGGTGTTGGCAATCAGCCCCAGCATTTT. Amino acids: CASSPGGGVGNQPQHF.

The chain joins TRBV6-6 to TRBJ1-4, with 10 bases matching TRBD1. CDR3 length: 14 amino acids. CDR1 is MNHNY, CDR2 SVGAGI, per germline (reference sequence). Trimming took 5 bases from V and 7 from J; bases not matched to a gene: 4. CDR3 coding DNA: TGTGCCAGCAGTGAGAGACAGGGGGCTGAAAAACTGTTTTTT. Translation: CASSERQGAEKLFF.

This chain joins TRBV2 and TRBJ1-1; TRBD1 might be the D (6 bases). The CDR3 length is 11 residues. With 4 bases removed from V and 7 bases from J, the gap between germline ends came to 7 bases. Germline CDR1 and CDR2: SNHLY and FYNNEI. The CDR3 here is CASSVRGEAFF. CDR3 coding DNA: TGTGCCAGCAGTGTCAGGGGTGAAGCTTTCTTT.